A selection of T cell receptor beta chains follows, all from one sample in a study of blood T cell repertoires in COVID-19. Clones were sequenced by immunoSEQ multiplex PCR, and TCRdb holds only the in-frame ones, with some missing. The table has tens of thousands of clones, around 79% seen once; the top ten hold 32%. The sample consisted of peripheral blood. The origin of the receptors is a human donor in a cohort sampled during active COVID-19. CDR3s include the opening cysteine and the closing phenylalanine or tryptophan. The D gene is left open where the match is weak. Clone size is not always given. Where it is, it says once, few, many or a class for expanded clones.

V	D	size	length	J	CDR3	DNA
TRBV2	.	once	15	TRBJ1-5	CASGRPGGENQPQHF	TGTGCCAGCGGTCGGCCCGGGGGGGAGAATCAGCCCCAGCATTTT
TRBV5-6	.	.	11	TRBJ2-1	CASSANREWFF	TGTGCCAGCAGCGCCAACAGGGAATGGTTCTTC
TRBV4-2	TRBD1	few	16	TRBJ2-7	CASSPPPGTGVYEQYF	TGTGCCAGCAGCCCTCCCCCCGGGACAGGCGTCTACGAGCAGTACTTC
TRBV6-1	.	once	12	TRBJ1-2	CASSERGYGYTF	TGTGCCAGCAGTGAGCGGGGCTATGGCTACACCTTC
TRBV27	.	.	13	TRBJ1-1	CASSQRVGTEAFF	TGTGCCAGCAGTCAACGGGTCGGGACTGAAGCTTTCTTT
TRBV5-1	TRBD1	.	15	TRBJ1-1	CASSADRGSGTEAFF	TGCGCCAGCAGCGCGGACAGGGGGTCGGGCACTGAAGCTTTCTTT
TRBV4-1	TRBD1	few	13	TRBJ1-5	CASSQDPRRGQHF	TGCGCCAGCAGCCAAGATCCCCGCAGGGGGCAACATTTT
TRBV5-6	.	.	13	TRBJ2-5	CASSLANQETQYF	TGTGCCAGCAGCTTGGCTAATCAAGAGACCCAGTACTTC
TRBV9	.	once	15	TRBJ2-2	CASSVAFPGTGELFF	TGTGCCAGCAGCGTGGCTTTTCCGGGCACCGGGGAGCTGTTTTTT
TRBV2	.	.	15	TRBJ2-2	CARRPPFGNAGELFF	TGTGCCAGACGACCACCCTTCGGGAACGCCGGGGAGCTGTTTTTT
TRBV5-1	.	.	15	TRBJ2-7	CASSLGVAGFREQYF	TGCGCCAGCAGCTTGGGGGTGGCGGGATTCCGCGAGCAGTACTTC
TRBV10-1	.	.	12	TRBJ2-5	CASSEGTETQYF	TGCGCCAGCAGTGAGGGCACCGAGACCCAGTACTTC
TRBV25-1	TRBD2	.	16	TRBJ2-6	CASSEAGYSGANVLTF	TGTGCCAGCAGCGAAGCGGGGTATTCTGGGGCCAACGTCCTGACTTTC
TRBV7-9	.	.	13	TRBJ2-5	CASSLGRVETQYF	TGTGCCAGCAGCTTAGGCAGGGTAGAGACCCAGTACTTC
TRBV11-3	.	.	15	TRBJ2-3	CASSLEGLRTDTQYF	TGTGCCAGCAGCTTAGAGGGCCTTCGGACAGATACGCAGTATTTT
TRBV7-6	.	few	13	TRBJ1-5	CASSFAREQPQHF	TGTGCCAGCAGCTTCGCGAGGGAGCAGCCCCAGCATTTT
TRBV18	TRBD2	few	16	TRBJ2-3	CASSPGTSGIADTQYF	TGTGCCAGCTCACCTGGGACTAGCGGGATAGCAGATACGCAGTATTTT
TRBV18	TRBD1	.	14	TRBJ1-1	CASSPRRGHTEAFF	TGTGCCAGCTCACCCCGAAGGGGGCACACTGAAGCTTTCTTT
TRBV9	.	.	16	TRBJ2-6	CASSVGVYSGANVLTF	TGTGCCAGCAGCGTAGGTGTCTACTCTGGGGCCAACGTCCTGACTTTC
TRBV27	.	once	14	TRBJ2-7	CASSLRQGSYEQYF	TGTGCCAGCAGTTTACGGCAGGGCTCCTACGAGCAGTACTTC
TRBV19	.	once	15	TRBJ2-1	CASSTTGTNYNEQFF	TGTGCCAGTAGTACGACTGGGACAAACTACAATGAGCAGTTCTTC
TRBV3-1/TRBV3-2	.	few	14	TRBJ2-5	CASTDRSAQETQYF	TGTGCCAGCACCGACCGTAGCGCACAAGAGACCCAGTACTTC
TRBV3-1/TRBV3-2	.	.	12	TRBJ1-6	CASSGRGSPLHF	TGTGCCAGCAGCGGGCGGGGTTCACCCCTCCACTTT
TRBV5-1	TRBD1	once	15	TRBJ1-1	CASSWTGTGNTEAFF	TGCGCCAGCAGCTGGACCGGGACAGGGAACACTGAAGCTTTCTTT
TRBV29-1	.	.	11	TRBJ2-1	CSATTGYEQFF	TGCAGCGCCACAACAGGGTATGAGCAGTTCTTC
TRBV28	.	once	15	TRBJ2-1	CASSYDSSSYNEQFF	TGTGCCAGCAGTTACGACAGCAGCTCCTACAATGAGCAGTTCTTC
TRBV3-1/TRBV3-2	TRBD2	.	16	TRBJ2-7	CASSQGGAGRAYEQYF	TGTGCCAGCAGCCAAGGAGGAGCGGGGAGGGCCTACGAGCAGTACTTC
TRBV6-5	.	.	14	TRBJ2-7	CASRRGGASYEQYF	TGTGCCAGCAGAAGAGGGGGGGCCTCCTACGAGCAGTACTTC
TRBV20-1	.	.	11	TRBJ1-2	CIWQGRYGYTF	TGCATATGGCAGGGGCGCTATGGCTACACCTTC
TRBV24-1	TRBD2	.	15	TRBJ2-3	CATSVSGRATDTQYF	TGTGCCACCAGTGTGAGCGGGAGGGCCACAGATACGCAGTATTTT
TRBV12-3/TRBV12-4	.	.	13	TRBJ2-5	CASIEQGQETQYF	TGTGCCAGCATCGAACAGGGCCAAGAGACCCAGTACTTC
TRBV19	TRBD1	few	15	TRBJ2-7	CASSGQGPRSYEQYF	TGTGCCAGCTCGGGACAGGGACCCCGCTCCTACGAGCAGTACTTC